The subject of this entry is one TCR beta chain. The method was immunoSEQ multiplex PCR; TCRdb's version includes in-frame clones alone and lacks a portion of them. The table has tens of thousands of clones, around nine tenths seen once. The data originate from a study of T cell changes during pregnancy in multiple sclerosis. The V and J ends lost 6 bases and 8 bases, in that order; junction bases with no gene match: 6. The CDR3 spans 14 residues. Germline lookup yields CDR1 MNHNS and CDR2 SASEGT. The sequence came from a female donor in good health, enrolled as a control in a pregnancy study. Here the sequenced sample was peripheral blood, taken in the third trimester of pregnancy. V and J are TRBV6-1 and TRBJ1-4; TRBD1 matches 10 bases. The CDR3 protein is CASRDRGRGEKLFF. In nucleotides, the CDR3 is TGTGCCAGCAGAGACAGGGGGCGGGGAGAAAAACTGTTTTTT.